This section outlines one TCR beta chain sequence together with its context. Its antigen remains unidentified. Germline trimming cut 3 bases from V and 6 bases from J; bases unmatched to any gene: 13. The CDR3 loop spans 16 amino acids. Per the germline V gene, CDR1 is MGHDK and CDR2 is SYGVNS. This sample stems from a study of T cells in pancreatic ductal adenocarcinoma. Surgery without prior neoadjuvant therapy was the treatment of the selected pancreatic ductal adenocarcinoma patients. Here immunoSEQ multiplex PCR was the method, and the copy in TCRdb shows in-frame clones only, minus some. The sample consists of tens of thousands of clones, approximately 90% of them appearing once. Study outcomes and limitations: Compared with tumor, blood showed more total productive templates and around 8.4-fold more clonotypes. Tumors hold more CD45RO+ effector T cells, which may bias toward lower diversity. No significant tumor-blood clonality difference; means were about 0.12 and 0.073.

This chain connects TRBV25-1 to TRBJ1-1; TRBD1 matches 7 bases. The receptor was isolated from a human donor with pancreatic ductal adenocarcinoma. Sample: PBMCs. CDR3 in amino acids: CASSDLTQGRISEAFF. The CDR3 DNA reads as TGTGCCAGCAGTGACCTTACACAGGGGCGGATCTCTGAAGCTTTCTTT.